A selection of T cell receptor beta chains follows, all from one sample in a study of T-cell memory formation after mild COVID-19. Using its own MiXCR run on the 5' RACE reads, TCRdb lists one record per CDR3 protein. The table has around 510,000 distinct CDR3 sequences, roughly 22% seen once. Sequenced input: PBMCs or a T cell subset sorted from them (not recorded which). The receptors originated from an adult woman who had mild COVID-19 (a few samples of this study predate the infection). Cell type and time point are not known. CDR3s include the opening cysteine and the closing phenylalanine or tryptophan. D genes are given only for firm matches. Size values are once, few and many counts, or a class for expanded clones, and some rows have none.

CASRQGHSYEQYF TGTGCCAGCAGACAGGGGCACTCCTACGAGCAGTACTTC TRBJ2-7 few TRBD1 TRBV2
CASSLGQGPNQPQHF TGTGCCAGCAGCTTGGGACAGGGTCCCAATCAGCCCCAGCATTTT TRBJ1-5 many TRBD1 TRBV5-6
CASSYSILGFGYTF TGTGCCAGCAGTTACTCGATTCTGGGCTTTGGCTACACCTTC TRBJ1-2 few - TRBV6-5
CASHPGHGNTEAFF TGTGCCAGCCACCCGGGGCACGGCAACACTGAAGCTTTCTTT TRBJ1-1 - - TRBV9
CASSLDLAITDTQYF TGCGCCAGCAGCTTGGACCTAGCTATAACAGATACGCAGTATTTT TRBJ2-3 - - TRBV5-1
CASSLRPVTERNEQFF TGTGCCAGCAGCTTACGGCCCGTGACGGAGAGGAATGAGCAGTTCTTC TRBJ2-1 - - TRBV11-2
CASSLPSTSGLYNEQFF TGTGCCAGCAGCCTCCCATCGACTAGCGGATTATACAATGAGCAGTTCTTC TRBJ2-1 few TRBD2 TRBV7-6
CSAAAGGWTEAFF TGCAGTGCTGCCGCCGGGGGGTGGACTGAAGCTTTCTTT TRBJ1-1 few - TRBV20-1
CASSQDLFPGLAGAGELFF TGTGCCAGCAGCCAAGATCTATTTCCGGGACTAGCGGGAGCCGGGGAGCTGTTTTTT TRBJ2-2 - TRBD2 TRBV3-1
CASNLLGESSGYTF TGTGCCAGCAATTTGTTGGGGGAATCCTCCGGCTACACCTTC TRBJ1-2 - - TRBV6-1
CSAGPGQDAPGRKSNEQFF TGCAGTGCTGGGCCGGGACAGGACGCCCCTGGGAGAAAATCCAATGAGCAGTTCTTC TRBJ2-1 few TRBD1 TRBV20-1
CASSPRTGRLEQYF TGTGCCAGCAGCCCTAGGACCGGACGTCTAGAGCAGTACTTC TRBJ2-7 - - TRBV11-2
CASSVEGVGNTIYF TGTGCCAGCAGCGTAGAGGGAGTTGGAAACACCATATATTTT TRBJ1-3 - - TRBV9
CASPRVRSSYEQYF TGTGCCAGCCCCCGGGTTCGGAGCTCCTACGAGCAGTACTTC TRBJ2-7 few - TRBV6-5
CASSKPSGGLQETQYF TGCGCCAGCAGCAAACCTAGCGGGGGCCTCCAAGAGACCCAGTACTTC TRBJ2-5 few TRBD2 TRBV5-1
CASSRQGDINQPQHF TGTGCCAGCAGTCGACAGGGAGATATCAATCAGCCCCAGCATTTT TRBJ1-5 - TRBD1 TRBV12-3/TRBV12-4
CASSHPRHSLSNTGELFF TGCGCCAGCAGCCATCCACGGCACAGCCTATCGAACACCGGGGAGCTGTTTTTT TRBJ2-2 - - TRBV4-1
CASSQDRVLEEQYF TGTGCCAGCAGCCAAGACAGGGTACTAGAGGAGCAGTACTTC TRBJ2-7 - - TRBV3-1
CSARDGTVRYEQYF TGCAGTGCTAGAGATGGGACAGTACGCTACGAGCAGTACTTC TRBJ2-7 - TRBD1 TRBV20-1
CAIAVHQGGTEAFF TGTGCCATCGCGGTCCACCAGGGGGGCACTGAAGCTTTCTTT TRBJ1-1 - TRBD1 TRBV10-3
CASNSLRDSAADTQYF TGTGCCAGCAACTCACTACGGGACAGCGCCGCAGATACGCAGTATTTT TRBJ2-3 - TRBD1 TRBV27
CATSDIQETQYF TGTGCCACCAGTGACATCCAAGAGACCCAGTACTTC TRBJ2-5 few - TRBV24-1
CSAGGAKGQETQYF TGCAGTGCCGGGGGGGCGAAGGGGCAAGAGACCCAGTACTTC TRBJ2-5 few TRBD2 TRBV20-1
CASSYNQGSDYTF TGTGCCAGCAGTTACAATCAGGGGAGTGACTACACCTTC TRBJ1-2 - - TRBV7-3
CSVEVRADEQYF TGCAGCGTTGAAGTTCGGGCAGACGAGCAGTACTTC TRBJ2-7 - - TRBV29-1
CASSQVPGPSYEQYF TGTGCCAGCAGCCAAGTCCCGGGACCTTCCTACGAGCAGTACTTC TRBJ2-7 few - TRBV3-1
CASSFTGGRGNTEAFF TGTGCCAGCAGCTTCACGGGAGGTAGGGGGAACACTGAAGCTTTCTTT TRBJ1-1 few - TRBV7-6
CASSLRGIGGRSNYGYTF TGTGCCAGCAGTTTACGAGGGATTGGAGGCAGGTCTAACTATGGCTACACCTTC TRBJ1-2 - - TRBV6-6
CASSLGLAGIEQFF TGTGCCAGCAGCCTTGGACTAGCGGGGATTGAGCAGTTCTTC TRBJ2-1 - TRBD2 TRBV3-1
CASTLTGSYEQYF TGCGCCAGCACTCTGACAGGCTCCTACGAGCAGTACTTC TRBJ2-7 - - TRBV5-1
CASSLGDRGRLAKNIQYF TGTGCCAGCAGCTTAGGAGACAGGGGCCGATTAGCCAAAAACATTCAGTACTTC TRBJ2-4 - TRBD1 TRBV7-8